The 30 T cell receptor beta chains below all came from one sample that was sequenced in a study of vaccination and CD4 T cells after COVID-19. What these receptors recognize is not known. Specified treatment: approximately 9-day PBMC culture with coronavirus spike peptide pools or control peptides (ViraFEST assay). Sequence data for DNA of cultured CD4+ T cells were generated by the Oncomine TCR Beta short-read assay. From the PCR reads, TCRdb called clonotypes with MiXCR, one entry per CDR3 protein. The top ten clones hold over 15% of a sample with about 14,000 distinct CDR3 sequences, around 50% of them seen once. Sequencing used CD4+ T cells from blood, cultured in vitro. The source is a human donor who had recovered from COVID-19.

The V gene is TRBV7-6, the J gene TRBJ2-1, with TRBD2 matching 12 bases. Unmatched junction bases numbered 8, after V lost 2 bases and J lost 0 bases. CDR1 and CDR2 from the germline V gene are SGHVS and FNYEAQ. CDR3 length equals 19 residues. CDR3 DNA sequence: TGTGCCAGCAGCTTACTTCCTAGCGGGAGGGGGTCCTCCTACAATGAGCAGTTCTTC. Protein product: CASSLLPSGRGSSYNEQFF.

This rearrangement joins TRBV20-1 to TRBJ2-7, with 10 bases fitting TRBD1. Trimming removed 6 bases from V and 5 bases from J; junction bases left unmatched: 10. CDR1 and CDR2 from the germline V gene are DFQATT and SNEGSKA (reference sequence). The CDR3 sequence is 14 residues long. The CDR3 spells CSAPPGTGVNEQYF. The CDR3 DNA reads TGCAGTGCCCCCCCGGGGACAGGGGTCAACGAGCAGTACTTC.

This clonotype turned up a few times. The chain has TRBV5-1 and TRBJ2-2, with D maybe TRBD2 (5 bases). This CDR3 has 18 amino acids. CDR1 and CDR2 (germline): SGHRS, YFSETQ. V was clipped by 4 bases and J by 6 bases, with 25 bases between them. For the CDR3, the DNA is TGCGCCAGCAGCCACGCTCGCTCGGGAACAGCATCATCCGGGGAGCTGTTTTTT. The encoded protein is CASSHARSGTASSGELFF.

The chain combines TRBV27 with TRBJ2-7, with 9 bases matching TRBD2. The CDR3 is made up of 13 amino acids. The germline V gene has CDR1 MNHEY and CDR2 SMNVEV (reference sequence). J was trimmed by 2 bases and V by 7 bases; bases with no gene match: 3. CDR3 sequence (DNA): TGTGCCAGCAATGGCGGGAGGGCCTACGAGCAGTACTTC. The encoded protein is CASNGGRAYEQYF.

There are a few counts of this clonotype. The gene calls are TRBV6-1 and TRBJ2-2; the D is unclear. The germline V gene encodes CDR1 MNHNS and CDR2 SASEGT. Deletions cut 8 bases from V and 0 bases from J, with 7 bases between. CDR3 length equals 13 residues. In nucleotides, the CDR3 is TGTGCCAGCGGAGCTGCGAACACCGGGGAGCTGTTTTTT. Its translation is CASGAANTGELFF.

The chain employs TRBV20-1 and TRBJ1-1; 9 positions match TRBD1. V trimming: 5 bases; J trimming: 1 base; junction bases outside the gene matches: 2. The CDR3 covers 13 residues. Germline values: CDR1 DFQATT, CDR2 SNEGSKA (reference sequence). The chain's CDR3 is CSAGDRANTEAFF. The CDR3, as DNA: TGCAGTGCTGGGGACAGGGCGAACACTGAAGCTTTCTTT.

The sample holds a few counts of this clonotype. V gene TRBV12-3 or TRBV12-4 combines with J gene TRBJ2-5; 12 bases match TRBD2. Trimming cost V 1 base and J 5 bases; bases outside gene matches: 2. The CDR3 totals 15 residues. The CDR3 region has the DNA TGTGCCAGCAGTTTAGGGCTAGCGGGAGGGGAGACCCAGTACTTC. Its protein product is CASSLGLAGGETQYF.

V gene TRBV20-1 combines with J gene TRBJ1-5; no firm D call. V was trimmed by 3 bases and J by 4 bases, leaving 7 bases between them. CDR3 length equals 12 residues. Germline-derived CDR1 and CDR2 are DFQATT and SNEGSKA (reference sequence). The CDR3 nucleotides read TGCAGTGCTAGGACGGGAAATCAGCCCCAGCATTTT. Translating it yields CSARTGNQPQHF.

The chain recombines TRBV5-1 with TRBJ2-2; the D gene is possibly TRBD2 (5 bases). The CDR3 is 16 residues long. The germline gives CDR1 SGHRS, CDR2 YFSETQ. The germline V and J ends were trimmed by 5 bases and 2 bases, with 16 bases remaining between them. This chain's CDR3 is CASSLMGSPNTGELFF. The CDR3 nucleotides read TGCGCCAGCAGTCTTATGGGGAGCCCAAACACCGGGGAGCTGTTTTTT.

This chain joins TRBV6-2 or TRBV6-3 and TRBJ2-4; D remains unclear. Deletions cut 5 bases from V and 11 bases from J, with 31 bases between. CDR3 length: 18 residues. The germline V gene encodes CDR1 MNHEY and CDR2 SVGEGT. The CDR3 DNA reads TGTGCCAGCAGTCAAGTGGGCTACGTCGGTACCGGCCACAACGTTCAGTACTTC. It translates to CASSQVGYVGTGHNVQYF.

V usage is TRBV11-2 and J usage is TRBJ2-1; D unclear. Between the trimmed V and J ends, which lost 4 bases and 8 bases, there was a span of 15 bases. Germline V gene lookup returns CDR1 SGHAT and CDR2 FQNNGV. The CDR3 sequence is 14 residues long. The DNA of the CDR3 is TGTGCCAGCAGCTCCAGTTCGGGTGGGGATGAGCAGTTCTTC. As protein: CASSSSSGGDEQFF.

The rearrangement joins TRBV20-1 to TRBJ2-4; 9 nucleotides match TRBD1. The CDR3 runs to 15 residues. Germline V gives CDR1 DFQATT, CDR2 SNEGSKA (reference sequence). The junction had 3 bases not matched to a gene; V was cut back by 3 bases and J by 0 bases. This CDR3 is CSARGQGLAKNIQYF. CDR3 nucleotides: TGCAGTGCTAGGGGACAGGGTTTAGCCAAAAACATTCAGTACTTC.

The V gene is TRBV10-3, the J gene TRBJ2-2; possible D gene TRBD2, 6 bases. This CDR3 has 16 residues. Trimming stripped 3 bases from V and 3 bases from J, with 14 bases between. Looked up from germline, CDR1 is ENHRY and CDR2 is SYGVKD. The CDR3 reads CAISDGSGSDTGELFF. The CDR3 DNA reads TGTGCCATCAGTGACGGGAGTGGGTCGGACACCGGGGAGCTGTTTTTT.

This rearrangement joins TRBV4-1 to TRBJ2-1, with 11 positions matching TRBD2. The CDR3 is made up of 17 amino acids. Germline V gives CDR1 MGHRA, CDR2 YSYEKL. V dropped 0 bases and J dropped 7; count of bases not matched to a gene: 8. The CDR3 reads CASSQDFIAGGPNEQFF. CDR3 nucleotide sequence: TGCGCCAGCAGCCAAGATTTTATAGCGGGAGGGCCGAATGAGCAGTTCTTC.

The V call is TRBV28, the J call TRBJ2-1; D is ambiguous. Looked up from germline, CDR1 is MDHEN and CDR2 is SYDVKM. The CDR3 is made up of 15 amino acids. V was trimmed by 6 bases and J by 0 bases, leaving 12 bases between them. CDR3 coding DNA: TGTGCCAGCAGACCTACTCGCAGCTCCTACAATGAGCAGTTCTTC. Protein: CASRPTRSSYNEQFF.

This chain links TRBV10-3 with TRBJ2-3; TRBD1 matches at 10 bases. In germline, CDR1 is ENHRY, CDR2 SYGVKD. The CDR3 length is 15 residues. V gave up 3 bases and J gave up 4 bases; unmatched junction bases: 4. CDR3 bases: TGTGCCATCAGTGATCCAGGACAGGGGGCAGATACGCAGTATTTT. Residues: CAISDPGQGADTQYF.

This chain joins TRBV6-4 and TRBJ2-2, with D unresolved. The CDR3 has 13 amino acids. Germline V gives CDR1 MRHNA, CDR2 SNTAGT. V was shortened by 0 bases and J by 3 bases, with 2 bases between the two germline ends. Written as DNA, the CDR3 is TGTGCCAGCAGTGACTCCGACACCGGGGAGCTGTTTTTT. The encoded protein is CASSDSDTGELFF.

V gene TRBV19 combines with J gene TRBJ2-7, with 9 nucleotides matching TRBD2. This CDR3 has 14 amino acids. Germline V gives CDR1 LNHDA, CDR2 SQIVND (reference sequence). V lost 4 bases to trimming and J lost 0 bases; unmatched junction nucleotides: 1. Here the CDR3 reads CASSTTSGSYEQYF. The CDR3 DNA sequence: TGTGCCAGTAGTACGACTAGCGGCTCCTACGAGCAGTACTTC.

V gene TRBV6-5 combines with J gene TRBJ1-2, with D perhaps matching TRBD1 (5 bases). The CDR3 length is 17 residues. Germline values: CDR1 MNHEY, CDR2 SVGAGI. The germline V and J ends were trimmed by 4 bases and 2 bases, with 20 bases remaining between them. CDR3 DNA: TGTGCCAGCAGTTTCTATCGGCCGGGACCGGGCAACTATGGCTACACCTTC. It specifies CASSFYRPGPGNYGYTF.

The rearrangement links TRBV5-1 to TRBJ2-1, with D perhaps TRBD1 or TRBD2 (5 bases each). The ends were cut back, 0 bases at V and 9 bases at J, with 16 bases in the middle. This CDR3 has 15 residues. Germline V lookup: CDR1 SGHRS, CDR2 YFSETQ. CDR3 residues: CASSLAYDRGGEQFF. CDR3 coding DNA: TGCGCCAGCAGCTTGGCCTACGACAGAGGAGGTGAGCAGTTCTTC.

This clonotype has a handful of counts. V is TRBV2 and J is TRBJ2-3, with D maybe TRBD2 (5 bases). The V gene lost 5 bases and the J gene lost 1 base, with 7 bases spanning the gap. Per germline, CDR1 SNHLY and CDR2 FYNNEI. The CDR3 has 13 residues. The CDR3 loop is CASSRGGTDTQYF. Here the CDR3 DNA reads TGTGCCAGCAGTCGGGGTGGCACAGATACGCAGTATTTT.

This chain connects TRBV29-1 to TRBJ2-5; the match to TRBD1 covers 7 bases. The CDR3 runs to 12 residues. J lost 5 bases, V lost 6 bases, and 6 bases had no gene match. CDR1 SQVTM and CDR2 ANQGSEA come from the germline V gene. In DNA, the CDR3 is TGCAGCGTCGGACAGGTCAAGGAGACCCAGTACTTC. Translation: CSVGQVKETQYF.

The chain uses TRBV28 and TRBJ2-1; D gene uncertain. Germline loops: CDR1 MDHEN, CDR2 SYDVKM. V shed 6 bases and J shed 4 bases, with 19 bases lying between them. The CDR3 runs to 16 residues. CDR3 in DNA: TGTGCCAGCAGCCAAACCCATTATTTTGGGTACAATGAGCAGTTCTTC. Encoded protein: CASSQTHYFGYNEQFF. The full variable domain, completed using reference TRBV28 and TRBJ2-1, is DVKVTQSSRYLVKRTGEKVFLECVQDMDHENMFWYRQDPGLGLRLIYFSYDVKMKEKGDIPEGYSVSREKKERFSLILESASTNQTSMYLCASSQTHYFGYNEQFFGPGTRLTVL.

The rearrangement uses TRBV2 and TRBJ2-5; D remains unclear. Trimming shortened V by 7 bases and J by 2 bases, and 14 bases separated the two germline ends. The germline CDR1 and CDR2 sequences are SNHLY and FYNNEI. This CDR3 region has 14 residues. CDR3 protein: CASTTTLSQETQYF. The CDR3 DNA follows: TGTGCCAGCACGACAACCCTTTCTCAAGAGACCCAGTACTTC.

This CDR3 reads CASRRPGGTDTQYF. CDR3 DNA sequence: TGTGCCAGCAGACGACCAGGTGGCACAGATACGCAGTATTTT. The V gene is TRBV6-1, the J gene TRBJ2-3; no firm D call. Germline CDR1 is MNHNS and CDR2 is SASEGT. The CDR3 is 14 residues long. Deletions cut 6 bases from V and 1 base from J, with 11 bases between.

This sequence joins TRBV7-2 and TRBJ1-1; no firm D call. Trimming pared 1 base from V and 2 bases from J, leaving 5 bases between. This CDR3 has 13 amino acids. CDR1 is SGHTA and CDR2 is FQGNSA in the germline V gene. The CDR3 DNA follows: TGTGCCAGCAGCTTAGTTGGTAACACTGAAGCTTTCTTT. It codes for CASSLVGNTEAFF. The entire variable domain, with the rest obtained from reference TRBV7-2 and TRBJ1-1, is as follows: GAGVSQSPSNKVTEKGKDVELRCDPISGHTALYWYRQSLGQGLEFLIYFQGNSAPDKSGLPSDRFSAERTGGSVSTLTIQRTQQEDSAVYLCASSLVGNTEAFFGQGTRLTVV.

This clonotype was detected a few times. The CDR3 sequence is CSAETDRDGYTF. Written as DNA, the CDR3 is TGCAGTGCGGAAACGGACAGAGACGGCTACACCTTC. The rearrangement uses TRBV20-1 and TRBJ1-2, with D maybe TRBD1 (6 bases). This CDR3 contains 12 residues. Trimming stripped 6 bases from V and 8 bases from J, with 16 bases between. Germline CDR1 reads DFQATT; CDR2 reads SNEGSKA (reference sequence).

The chain employs TRBV28 and TRBJ2-6; either TRBD1 or TRBD2 may supply D (6 bases each). This CDR3 has 18 amino acids. Germline assignment: CDR1 MDHEN and CDR2 SYDVKM. The V and J ends lost 6 bases and 0 bases respectively, with 18 bases between them. CDR3 DNA: TGTGCCAGCAGCGACTCCGGGGGCCGTTTCTCTGGGGCCAACGTCCTGACTTTC. Translating it yields CASSDSGGRFSGANVLTF.

In the case of this clonotype: Compared with germline, one end of the junction differs, possibly owing to a read error. The CDR3 nucleotides are TGTGCCATAAGTGAGTCGCGGGGATCCTATGGCTACACCTTC. Protein product: CAISESRGSYGYTF. The chain couples TRBV10-3 to TRBJ1-2; D ambiguous. CDR1 and CDR2 (germline): ENHRY, SYGVKD. The CDR3 totals 14 residues.

The chain recombines TRBV6-1 with TRBJ2-5; 8 nucleotides line up with TRBD1. Germline values: CDR1 MNHNS, CDR2 SASEGT. V lost 6 bases to trimming and J lost 3 bases; unmatched junction nucleotides: 6. This CDR3 is built from 14 residues. CDR3 residues: CASRNGQGKETQYF. The CDR3, as DNA: TGTGCCAGCAGAAACGGACAGGGAAAAGAGACCCAGTACTTC.